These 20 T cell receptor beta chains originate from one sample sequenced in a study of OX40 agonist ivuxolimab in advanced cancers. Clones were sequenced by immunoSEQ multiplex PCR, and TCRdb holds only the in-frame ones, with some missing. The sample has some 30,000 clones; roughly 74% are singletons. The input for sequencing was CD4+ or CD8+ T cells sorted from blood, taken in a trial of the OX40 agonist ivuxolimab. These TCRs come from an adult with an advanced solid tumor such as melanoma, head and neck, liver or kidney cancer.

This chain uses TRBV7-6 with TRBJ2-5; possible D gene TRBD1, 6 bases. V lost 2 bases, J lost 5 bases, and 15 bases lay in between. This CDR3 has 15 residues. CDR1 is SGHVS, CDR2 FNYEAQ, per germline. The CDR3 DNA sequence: TGTGCCAGCAGCTTATCTTCTGGGGGCTGGGAGACCCAGTACTTC. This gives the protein CASSLSSGGWETQYF.

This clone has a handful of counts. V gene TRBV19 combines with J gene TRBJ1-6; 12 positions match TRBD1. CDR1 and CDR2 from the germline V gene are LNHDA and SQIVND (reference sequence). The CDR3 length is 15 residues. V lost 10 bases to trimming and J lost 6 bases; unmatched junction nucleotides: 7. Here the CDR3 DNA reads TGTGCCACTAGGGACAGGGGGCGCGGTAATTCACCCCTCCACTTT. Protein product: CATRDRGRGNSPLHF.

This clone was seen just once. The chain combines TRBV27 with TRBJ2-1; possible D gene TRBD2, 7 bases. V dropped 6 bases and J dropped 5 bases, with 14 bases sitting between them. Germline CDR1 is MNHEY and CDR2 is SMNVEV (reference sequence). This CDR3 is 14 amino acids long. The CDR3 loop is CASSYGGLDNEQFF. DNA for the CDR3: TGTGCCAGCAGCTACGGGGGGCTGGACAATGAGCAGTTCTTC.

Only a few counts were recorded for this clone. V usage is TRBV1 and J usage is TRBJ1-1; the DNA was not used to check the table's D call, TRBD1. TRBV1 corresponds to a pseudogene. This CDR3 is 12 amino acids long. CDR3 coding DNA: TGCACCAGCAGCAGGGGGTTTACTGAAGCTTTCTTT. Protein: CTSSRGFTEAFF.

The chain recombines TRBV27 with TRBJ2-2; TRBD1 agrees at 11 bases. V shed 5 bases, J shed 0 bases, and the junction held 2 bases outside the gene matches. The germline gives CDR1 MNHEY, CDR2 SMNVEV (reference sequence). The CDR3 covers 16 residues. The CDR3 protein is CASSRDRGTNTGELFF. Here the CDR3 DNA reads TGTGCCAGCAGTCGGGACAGGGGGACGAACACCGGGGAGCTGTTTTTT.

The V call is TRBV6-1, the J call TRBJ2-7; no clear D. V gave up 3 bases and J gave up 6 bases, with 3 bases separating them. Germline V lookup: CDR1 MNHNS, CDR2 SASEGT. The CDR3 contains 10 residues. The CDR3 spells CASSDAEQYF. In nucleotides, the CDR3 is TGTGCCAGCAGTGATGCCGAGCAGTACTTC.

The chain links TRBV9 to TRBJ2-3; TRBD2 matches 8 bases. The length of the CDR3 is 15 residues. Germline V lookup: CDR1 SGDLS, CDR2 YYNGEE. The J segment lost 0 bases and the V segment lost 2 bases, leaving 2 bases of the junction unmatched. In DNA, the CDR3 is TGTGCCAGCAGCGTTAGCGGGACCAGCACAGATACGCAGTATTTT. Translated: CASSVSGTSTDTQYF.

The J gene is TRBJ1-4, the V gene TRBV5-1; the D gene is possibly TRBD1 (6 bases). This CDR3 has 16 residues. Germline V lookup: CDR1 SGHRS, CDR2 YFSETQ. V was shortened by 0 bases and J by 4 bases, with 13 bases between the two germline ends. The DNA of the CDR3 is TGCGCCAGCAGCTTGGCCGCGGGGGCAGTTAATGAAAAACTGTTTTTT. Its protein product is CASSLAAGAVNEKLFF.

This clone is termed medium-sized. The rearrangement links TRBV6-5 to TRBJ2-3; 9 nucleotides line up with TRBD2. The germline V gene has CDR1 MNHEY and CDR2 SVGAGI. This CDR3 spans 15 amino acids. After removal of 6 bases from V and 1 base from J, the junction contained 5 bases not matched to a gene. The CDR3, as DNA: TGTGCCAGCAGGACTAGCGGTACCGGCACAGATACGCAGTATTTT. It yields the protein CASRTSGTGTDTQYF.

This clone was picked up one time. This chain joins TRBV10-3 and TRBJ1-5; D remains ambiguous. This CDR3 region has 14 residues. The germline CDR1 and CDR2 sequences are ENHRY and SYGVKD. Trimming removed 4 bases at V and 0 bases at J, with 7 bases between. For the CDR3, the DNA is TGTGCCATCAGTGTAGGTTATAGCAATCAGCCCCAGCATTTT. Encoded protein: CAISVGYSNQPQHF.

CDR3 sequence: CASNYGQLGYTF. The CDR3 DNA reads as TGTGCCAGTAACTATGGGCAGCTTGGCTACACCTTC. V usage is TRBV19 and J usage is TRBJ1-2; D is unclear. V lost 7 bases to trimming and J lost 7 bases, with 13 bases between them. The CDR3 is 12 amino acids. Germline CDR1 and CDR2: LNHDA and SQIVND (reference sequence).

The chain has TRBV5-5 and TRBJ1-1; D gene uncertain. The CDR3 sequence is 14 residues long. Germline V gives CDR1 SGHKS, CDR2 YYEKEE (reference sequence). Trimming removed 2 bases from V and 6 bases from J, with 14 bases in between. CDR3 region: CASSFGGILPEAFF. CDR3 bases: TGTGCCAGCAGCTTCGGAGGGATTTTACCTGAAGCTTTCTTT.

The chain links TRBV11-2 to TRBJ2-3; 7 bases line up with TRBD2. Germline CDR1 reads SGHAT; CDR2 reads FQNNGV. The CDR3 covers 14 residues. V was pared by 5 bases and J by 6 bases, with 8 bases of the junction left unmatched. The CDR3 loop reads CASSPLAWGDTQYF. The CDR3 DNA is TGTGCCAGCAGCCCACTAGCGTGGGGGGATACGCAGTATTTT.

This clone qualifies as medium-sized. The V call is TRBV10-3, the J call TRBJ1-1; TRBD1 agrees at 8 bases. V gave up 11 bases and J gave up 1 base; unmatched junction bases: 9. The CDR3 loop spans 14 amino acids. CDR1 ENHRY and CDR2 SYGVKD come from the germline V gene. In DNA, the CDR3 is TGTGCCCTAAAGACAGGGGTAGAGAACACTGAAGCTTTCTTT. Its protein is CALKTGVENTEAFF.

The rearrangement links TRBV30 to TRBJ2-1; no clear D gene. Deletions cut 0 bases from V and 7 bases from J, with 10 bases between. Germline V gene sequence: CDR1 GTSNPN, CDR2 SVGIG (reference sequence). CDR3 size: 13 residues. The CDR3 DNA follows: TGTGCCTGGAGTGTTCGTCTTACTAATGAGCAGTTCTTC. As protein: CAWSVRLTNEQFF. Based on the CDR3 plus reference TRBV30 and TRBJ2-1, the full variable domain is SQTIHQWPATLVQPVGSPLSLECTVEGTSNPNLYWYRQAAGRGLQLLFYSVGIGQISSEVPQNLSASRPQDRQFILSSKKLLLSDSGFYLCAWSVRLTNEQFFGPGTRLTVL.

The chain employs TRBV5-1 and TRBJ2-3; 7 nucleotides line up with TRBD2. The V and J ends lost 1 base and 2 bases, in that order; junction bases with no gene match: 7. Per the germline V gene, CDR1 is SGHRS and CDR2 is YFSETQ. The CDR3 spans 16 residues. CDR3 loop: CASSLSSGAPTDTQYF. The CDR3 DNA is TGCGCCAGCAGCTTGTCCAGCGGGGCCCCCACAGATACGCAGTATTTT.

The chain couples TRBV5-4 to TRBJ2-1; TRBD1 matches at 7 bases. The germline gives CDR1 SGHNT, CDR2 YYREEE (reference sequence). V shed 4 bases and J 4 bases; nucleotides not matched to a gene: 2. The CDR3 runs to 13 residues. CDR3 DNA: TGTGCCAGCAGCAGGGACAGATACAATGAGCAGTTCTTC. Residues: CASSRDRYNEQFF. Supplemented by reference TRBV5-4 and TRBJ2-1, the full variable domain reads ETGVTQSPTHLIKTRGQQVTLRCSSQSGHNTVSWYQQALGQGPQFIFQYYREEENGRGNFPPRFSGLQFPNYSSELNVNALELDDSALYLCASSRDRYNEQFFGPGTRLTVL.

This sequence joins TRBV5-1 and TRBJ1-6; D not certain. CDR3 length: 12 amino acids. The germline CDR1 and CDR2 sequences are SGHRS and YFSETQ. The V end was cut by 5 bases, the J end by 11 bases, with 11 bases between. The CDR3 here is CASSYGEPPLHF. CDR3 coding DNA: TGCGCCAGCAGTTACGGGGAGCCACCCCTCCACTTT.

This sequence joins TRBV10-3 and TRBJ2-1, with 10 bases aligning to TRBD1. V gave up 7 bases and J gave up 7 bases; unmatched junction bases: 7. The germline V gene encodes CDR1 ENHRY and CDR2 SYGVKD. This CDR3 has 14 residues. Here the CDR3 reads CAITATGGKNEQFF. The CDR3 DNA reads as TGTGCCATCACAGCGACAGGGGGCAAAAATGAGCAGTTCTTC.

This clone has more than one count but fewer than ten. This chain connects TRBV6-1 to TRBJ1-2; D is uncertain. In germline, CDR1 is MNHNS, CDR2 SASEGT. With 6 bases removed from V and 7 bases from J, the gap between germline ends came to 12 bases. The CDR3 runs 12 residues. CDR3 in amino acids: CASRLGLTGYTF. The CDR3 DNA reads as TGTGCCAGCAGGTTGGGGTTAACTGGCTACACCTTC.